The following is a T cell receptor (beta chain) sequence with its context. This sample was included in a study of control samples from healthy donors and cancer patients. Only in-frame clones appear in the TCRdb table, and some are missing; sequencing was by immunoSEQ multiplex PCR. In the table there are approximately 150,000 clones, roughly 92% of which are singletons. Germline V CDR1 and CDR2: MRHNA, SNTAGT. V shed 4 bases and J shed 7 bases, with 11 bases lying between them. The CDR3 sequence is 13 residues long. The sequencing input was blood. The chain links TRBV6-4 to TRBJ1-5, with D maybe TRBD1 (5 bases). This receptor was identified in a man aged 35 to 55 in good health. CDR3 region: CASSAGEGQPQHF. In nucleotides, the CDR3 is TGTGCCAGCAGTGCGGGGGAAGGCCAGCCCCAGCATTTT.